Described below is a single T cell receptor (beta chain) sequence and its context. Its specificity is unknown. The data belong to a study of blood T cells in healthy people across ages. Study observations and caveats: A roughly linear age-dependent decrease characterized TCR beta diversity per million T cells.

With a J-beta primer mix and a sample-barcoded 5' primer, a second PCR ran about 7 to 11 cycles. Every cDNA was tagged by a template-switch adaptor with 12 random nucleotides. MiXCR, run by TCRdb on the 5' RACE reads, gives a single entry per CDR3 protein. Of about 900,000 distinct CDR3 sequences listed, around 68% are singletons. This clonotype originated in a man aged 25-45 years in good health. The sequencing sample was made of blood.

CDR3 amino acids: CASRIGGGEQFF. The CDR3 DNA reads TGTGCCAGTAGAATTGGCGGGGGGGAGCAGTTCTTC. V is TRBV19 and J is TRBJ2-1; 8 bases fit TRBD2. Trimming removed 6 bases from V and 10 bases from J; junction bases left unmatched: 5. CDR3 length: 12 residues. The germline V gene encodes CDR1 LNHDA and CDR2 SQIVND (reference sequence).